The 30 T cell receptor beta chains in this list originate from one sample, sequenced in a study of OX40 agonist ivuxolimab in advanced cancers. Generated by immunoSEQ multiplex PCR, the TCRdb table keeps only in-frame clones and is missing some. The sample contains approximately 13,000 clones, 65% to 70% of which appear only once. The sample in question was CD4+ or CD8+ T cells sorted from blood, obtained in a trial of the OX40 agonist ivuxolimab. The receptors shown here come from an adult with an advanced solid tumor such as melanoma, head and neck, liver or kidney cancer.

The chain links TRBV5-1 to TRBJ2-5; D is possibly TRBD1 or TRBD2 (6 bases each). V dropped 4 bases and J dropped 2 bases, with 18 bases sitting between them. The CDR3 extends over 16 amino acids. The V gene's germline CDR1 is SGHRS and CDR2 YFSETQ. This CDR3 is CASSPLAEGGQETQYF. The CDR3 region has the DNA TGCGCCAGCAGCCCCTTAGCGGAGGGGGGTCAAGAGACCCAGTACTTC.

The chain links TRBV5-1 to TRBJ2-3, with D unresolved. CDR1 and CDR2 from the germline V gene are SGHRS and YFSETQ. The CDR3 totals 15 residues. Trimming took off 1 base at V and 0 bases at J, with 9 bases between the two ends. The CDR3 sequence is CASSLKPFSTDTQYF. The CDR3 coding sequence is TGCGCCAGCAGCTTGAAACCGTTTAGCACAGATACGCAGTATTTT.

V and J are TRBV25-1 and TRBJ2-7; D is unresolved. From germline, CDR1 is MGHDK and CDR2 SYGVNS. The CDR3 runs to 10 residues. V was cut by 6 bases and J by 4 bases, with 4 bases left in between. In nucleotides, the CDR3 is TGTGCCAGCAGCGGTTACGAGCAGTACTTC. This encodes CASSGYEQYF.

The CDR3 loop reads CASSTGLATISDEQFF. The CDR3 DNA reads TGTGCCAGCAGTACGGGACTAGCGACCATCTCGGATGAGCAGTTCTTC. The chain carries TRBV28 and TRBJ2-1, with 10 bases identical to TRBD2. With V trimmed by 5 bases and J by 8 bases, 12 bases remained unmatched. The CDR3 contains 16 residues. Per germline, CDR1 MDHEN and CDR2 SYDVKM. Combining the CDR3 with reference TRBV28 and TRBJ2-1 gives the whole variable domain DVKVTQSSRYLVKRTGEKVFLECVQDMDHENMFWYRQDPGLGLRLIYFSYDVKMKEKGDIPEGYSVSREKKERFSLILESASTNQTSMYLCASSTGLATISDEQFFGPGTRLTVL.

The chain carries TRBV5-8 and TRBJ2-1, with TRBD1 identical over 8 bases. V gave up 3 bases and J gave up 5 bases; unmatched junction bases: 7. This CDR3 has 15 residues. CDR1 and CDR2 from the germline V gene are SGHTS and YDEGEE. CDR3: CASSSPGQVNNEQFF. CDR3 nucleotide sequence: TGTGCCAGCAGCTCACCGGGACAGGTGAACAATGAGCAGTTCTTC.

V gene TRBV6-6 combines with J gene TRBJ1-1; no firm D call. CDR1 and CDR2 from the germline V gene are MNHNY and SVGAGI (reference sequence). V was shortened by 2 bases and J by 8 bases, with 9 bases between the two germline ends. The length of the CDR3 is 12 residues. CDR3 in amino acids: CASSYTDTEAFF. The CDR3 DNA reads as TGTGCCAGCAGTTACACCGATACGGAAGCTTTCTTT.

This clone was found once. The chain recombines TRBV28 with TRBJ1-5; D is uncertain. Germline assignment: CDR1 MDHEN and CDR2 SYDVKM. CDR3 length: 11 amino acids. V dropped 8 bases and J dropped 6 bases, with 8 bases sitting between them. The CDR3 loop is CASPPTQPQHF. The CDR3 DNA reads as TGTGCCAGCCCTCCAACTCAGCCCCAGCATTTT.

The chain couples TRBV6-5 to TRBJ2-3; D is unresolved. V was clipped by 2 bases and J by 2 bases, with 5 bases between them. The germline V gene has CDR1 MNHEY and CDR2 SVGAGI. CDR3 length: 13 amino acids. The CDR3 bases are TGTGCCAGCAGTTACGGCTCCACAGATACGCAGTATTTT. Translating gives CASSYGSTDTQYF.

This clone was seen many times. The chain carries TRBV28 and TRBJ2-1, with no clear D. Germline values: CDR1 MDHEN, CDR2 SYDVKM. V was pared by 3 bases and J by 7 bases, with 10 bases between. This CDR3 is built from 13 residues. The CDR3, as DNA: TGTGCCAGCAGTTTGGGTGGATGGAATGAGCAGTTCTTC. It specifies CASSLGGWNEQFF.

The chain joins TRBV9 to TRBJ2-7, with 7 bases aligning to TRBD1. Looked up from germline, CDR1 is SGDLS and CDR2 is YYNGEE. This CDR3 has 14 residues. V gave up 0 bases and J gave up 4 bases; unmatched junction bases: 4. Here the CDR3 DNA reads TGTGCCAGCAGCGTAGCAGGGGGAAATTACGAGCAGTACTTC. Residues: CASSVAGGNYEQYF.

V usage is TRBV10-3 and J usage is TRBJ2-7; D remains ambiguous. Germline-derived CDR1 and CDR2 are ENHRY and SYGVKD. This CDR3 has 12 amino acids. Trimming left V 2 bases short and J 0 bases short, with 2 bases between. CDR3 sequence (DNA): TGTGCCATCAGTGAGGGCTCCTACGAGCAGTACTTC. Translating it yields CAISEGSYEQYF.

The chain recombines TRBV13 with TRBJ1-5; D is possibly TRBD1 (5 bases). The germline gives CDR1 PRHDT, CDR2 FYEKMQ (reference sequence). Trimming took off 5 bases at V and 6 bases at J, with 8 bases between the two ends. The CDR3 extends over 12 amino acids. The CDR3 nucleotides are TGTGCCAGCAGCCTCCAGGGTCAGCCCCAGCATTTT. This encodes CASSLQGQPQHF.

This clone is medium-sized. This sequence joins TRBV11-2 and TRBJ1-1; 7 bases are a match to TRBD1. Germline V CDR1 and CDR2: SGHAT, FQNNGV. The V segment lost 4 bases and the J segment 1 base; nucleotides outside the gene matches: 6. The CDR3 totals 15 residues. Here the CDR3 reads CASSSRGTANTEAFF. The CDR3 DNA reads TGTGCCAGCAGCTCGCGCGGGACAGCGAACACTGAAGCTTTCTTT.

This clone was counted between two and nine times. The chain joins TRBV7-9 to TRBJ1-6; TRBD1 agrees at 7 bases. This CDR3 has 12 amino acids. CDR1 and CDR2 (germline): SEHNR, FQNEAQ (reference sequence). Losses at the gene ends were 8 bases for V and 8 bases for J; bases not matched to a gene: 3. Here the CDR3 DNA reads TGTGCCAGCTCACAGGGGTATTCACCCCTCCACTTT. It specifies CASSQGYSPLHF.

V usage is TRBV4-1 and J usage is TRBJ2-7, with D hard to call. The CDR3 is 14 residues long. CDR1 is MGHRA and CDR2 is YSYEKL in the germline V gene. V dropped 5 bases and J dropped 3 bases, with 14 bases sitting between them. CDR3 nucleotides: TGCGCCAGCAGCATGGGCGCCGGATACTACGAGCAGTACTTC. Protein product: CASSMGAGYYEQYF.

Remarks on this clone: The sample holds other DNA sequences that translate to the same CDR3. This chain uses TRBV11-2 with TRBJ2-7, with TRBD2 matching over 8 bases. Germline CDR1 and CDR2: SGHAT and FQNNGV. V lost 3 bases to trimming and J lost 0 bases; unmatched junction nucleotides: 4. The CDR3 runs to 15 residues. CDR3: CASSFGGGNSYEQYF. CDR3 nucleotides: TGTGCCAGCAGCTTCGGCGGGGGGAACTCCTACGAGCAGTACTTC.

This chain links TRBV7-6 with TRBJ1-1; the D is unclear. V was pared by 5 bases and J by 4 bases, with 11 bases between. CDR3 length equals 13 residues. The germline gives CDR1 SGHVS, CDR2 FNYEAQ. CDR3 in DNA: TGTGCCAGCAGCCAGACCCGGGGCACTGAAGCTTTCTTT. Translating gives CASSQTRGTEAFF.

As DNA, the CDR3 is TGCGCCAGCAGCGAGACTAGCGGGAGGCTGGGGACCCAGTACTTC. This translates into CASSETSGRLGTQYF. The chain recombines TRBV10-2 with TRBJ2-5; 13 nucleotides match TRBD2. The CDR3 is made up of 15 amino acids. Germline CDR1 WSHSY, CDR2 SAAADI. With 6 bases clipped from V and 7 bases from J, the junction kept 8 bases outside the gene matches.

V usage is TRBV7-9 and J usage is TRBJ2-7, with D perhaps assigned TRBD1 or TRBD2 (5 bases each). CDR3 size: 12 residues. CDR1 is SEHNR, CDR2 FQNEAQ, per germline (reference sequence). The V end was cut by 1 base, the J end by 6 bases, with 7 bases between. CDR3 in DNA: TGTGCCAGCAGCTTAGAGGGGACCGAGCAGTACTTC. Its protein is CASSLEGTEQYF. Drawing the rest from reference TRBV7-9 and TRBJ2-7, the complete variable domain is DTGVSQNPRHKITKRGQNVTFRCDPISEHNRLYWYRQTLGQGPEFLTYFQNEAQLEKSRLLSDRFSAERPKGSFSTLEIQRTEQGDSAMYLCASSLEGTEQYFGPGTRLTVT.

The chain is built from TRBV7-3 and TRBJ2-3, with 8 bases matching TRBD2. CDR1 SGHTA and CDR2 FQGTGA come from the germline V gene. The ends lost 4 bases at V and 1 base at J; junction bases unmatched: 10. The CDR3 has 17 amino acids. The CDR3 DNA is TGTGCCAGCAGCTCAAGCATCAGCGGGAGTCGCACAGATACGCAGTATTTT. Its translation is CASSSSISGSRTDTQYF.

The chain combines TRBV4-2 with TRBJ1-2; no clear D. The germline CDR1 and CDR2 sequences are LGHNA and YNFKEQ. Trimming pared 0 bases from V and 0 bases from J, leaving 8 bases between. The CDR3 is 15 residues long. CDR3 DNA sequence: TGTGCCAGCAGCCAAGAAGGCATTCCTAACTATGGCTACACCTTC. It is translated as CASSQEGIPNYGYTF.

The gene calls are TRBV4-2 and TRBJ1-3; 7 bases are shared with TRBD1. The length of the CDR3 is 17 residues. Trimming at V came to 5 bases and at J to 2 bases, leaving 12 bases not matched to a gene. Germline V gives CDR1 LGHNA, CDR2 YNFKEQ. CDR3 in DNA: TGTGCCAGCAGCTTGACCCCAGGGGACAGACCTGGAAACACCATATATTTT. This encodes CASSLTPGDRPGNTIYF.

This clone is labeled as medium-sized. This chain connects TRBV11-2 to TRBJ2-1; 13 bases line up with TRBD2. The CDR3 contains 14 residues. Trimming removed 8 bases from V and 8 bases from J; junction bases left unmatched: 6. Germline V CDR1 and CDR2: SGHAT, FQNNGV. In DNA form, the CDR3 reads TGTGCCAGCTCACTAGCGGGGGGGCAGTATGAGCAGTTCTTC. This gives the protein CASSLAGGQYEQFF.

This clone is medium-sized (0.01 to 0.1%) in the sample. The same CDR3 is also encoded by other DNA sequences in this sample. The CDR3 DNA reads TGTGCCTGGAGCGGCGACCTAAGCTCCTATAATTCACCCCTCCACTTT. Protein: CAWSGDLSSYNSPLHF. J is TRBJ1-6 and V is TRBV30; D is ambiguous. CDR3 size: 16 residues. The V gene lost 3 bases and the J gene lost 0 bases, with 12 bases spanning the gap. The germline V gene encodes CDR1 GTSNPN and CDR2 SVGIG (reference sequence).

V usage is TRBV28 and J usage is TRBJ2-7; D not resolved. Germline assignment: CDR1 MDHEN and CDR2 SYDVKM. Deletions cut 8 bases from V and 0 bases from J, with 17 bases between. The CDR3 has 15 amino acids. The CDR3 DNA reads TGTGCCAGCTCCTTCGGCACCGATCCCTCCTACGAGCAGTACTTC. The encoded protein is CASSFGTDPSYEQYF.

This chain uses TRBV5-4 with TRBJ2-1; possibly TRBD1 for D (6 bases). V lost 2 bases to trimming and J lost 5 bases, with 14 bases between them. The CDR3 loop spans 15 amino acids. Germline loops: CDR1 SGHNT, CDR2 YYREEE (reference sequence). The chain's CDR3 is CASSLGGPTHNEQFF. The CDR3 nucleotides read TGTGCCAGCAGCTTAGGGGGTCCCACGCACAATGAGCAGTTCTTC. Full variable domain (missing parts from reference TRBV5-4 and TRBJ2-1): ETGVTQSPTHLIKTRGQQVTLRCSSQSGHNTVSWYQQALGQGPQFIFQYYREEENGRGNFPPRFSGLQFPNYSSELNVNALELDDSALYLCASSLGGPTHNEQFFGPGTRLTVL.

The rearrangement links TRBV7-7 to TRBJ2-5; D is unclear. V was trimmed by 1 base and J by 4 bases, leaving 10 bases between them. Germline V gives CDR1 SSHAT, CDR2 FNYEAQ (reference sequence). The CDR3 is made up of 14 amino acids. CDR3 loop: CASSLGQWGETQYF. CDR3 DNA sequence: TGTGCCAGCAGCTTAGGTCAGTGGGGAGAGACCCAGTACTTC.

The sample holds a few counts of this clone. J is TRBJ1-5 and V is TRBV7-6; D is ambiguous. Trimming shortened V by 5 bases and J by 7 bases, and 12 bases separated the two germline ends. CDR3 length equals 13 residues. The germline V gene has CDR1 SGHVS and CDR2 FNYEAQ. This CDR3 reads CASSPFQYQPQHF. CDR3 DNA: TGTGCCAGCAGCCCCTTCCAGTACCAGCCCCAGCATTTT.

This clone appeared a few times. V gene TRBV27 combines with J gene TRBJ2-1; D gene ambiguous. Trimming took 3 bases from V and 4 from J, leaving 13 bases between them. Germline CDR1 and CDR2: MNHEY and SMNVEV (reference sequence). There are 15 residues in the CDR3. The CDR3 is CASSLVPPLYNEQFF. CDR3 in DNA: TGTGCCAGCAGTTTGGTACCCCCCCTGTACAATGAGCAGTTCTTC.

This clone appeared a single time. The CDR3 DNA reads as TGTGCCTGGAGCGGACTAGCGGGGGCTAGGGATACGCAGTATTTT. As protein: CAWSGLAGARDTQYF. The V gene is TRBV30, the J gene TRBJ2-3, with TRBD2 matching over 13 bases. Germline values: CDR1 GTSNPN, CDR2 SVGIG (reference sequence). The CDR3 runs 15 residues. The V gene end was trimmed by 3 bases and the J gene end by 6 bases; junction bases not matched to a gene: 6. Supplemented by reference TRBV30 and TRBJ2-3, the full variable domain reads SQTIHQWPATLVQPVGSPLSLECTVEGTSNPNLYWYRQAAGRGLQLLFYSVGIGQISSEVPQNLSASRPQDRQFILSSKKLLLSDSGFYLCAWSGLAGARDTQYFGPGTRLTVL.